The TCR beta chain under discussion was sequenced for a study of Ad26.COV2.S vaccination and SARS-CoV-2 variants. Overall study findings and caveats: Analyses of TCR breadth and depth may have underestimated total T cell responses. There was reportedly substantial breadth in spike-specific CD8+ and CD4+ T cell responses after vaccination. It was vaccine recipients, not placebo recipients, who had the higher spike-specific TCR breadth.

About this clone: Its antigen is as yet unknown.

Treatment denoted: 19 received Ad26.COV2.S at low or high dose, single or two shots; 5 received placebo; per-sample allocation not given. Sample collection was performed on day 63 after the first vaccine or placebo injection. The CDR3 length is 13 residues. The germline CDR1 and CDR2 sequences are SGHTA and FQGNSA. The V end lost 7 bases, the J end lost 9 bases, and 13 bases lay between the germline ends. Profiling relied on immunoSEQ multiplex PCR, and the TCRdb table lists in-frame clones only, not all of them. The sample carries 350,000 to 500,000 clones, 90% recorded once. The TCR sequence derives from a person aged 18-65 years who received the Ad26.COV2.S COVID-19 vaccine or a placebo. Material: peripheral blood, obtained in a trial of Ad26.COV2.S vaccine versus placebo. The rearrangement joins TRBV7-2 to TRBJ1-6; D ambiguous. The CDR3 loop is CASTPVPSSPLHF. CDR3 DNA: TGTGCCAGCACCCCGGTTCCCAGTTCACCCCTCCACTTT.